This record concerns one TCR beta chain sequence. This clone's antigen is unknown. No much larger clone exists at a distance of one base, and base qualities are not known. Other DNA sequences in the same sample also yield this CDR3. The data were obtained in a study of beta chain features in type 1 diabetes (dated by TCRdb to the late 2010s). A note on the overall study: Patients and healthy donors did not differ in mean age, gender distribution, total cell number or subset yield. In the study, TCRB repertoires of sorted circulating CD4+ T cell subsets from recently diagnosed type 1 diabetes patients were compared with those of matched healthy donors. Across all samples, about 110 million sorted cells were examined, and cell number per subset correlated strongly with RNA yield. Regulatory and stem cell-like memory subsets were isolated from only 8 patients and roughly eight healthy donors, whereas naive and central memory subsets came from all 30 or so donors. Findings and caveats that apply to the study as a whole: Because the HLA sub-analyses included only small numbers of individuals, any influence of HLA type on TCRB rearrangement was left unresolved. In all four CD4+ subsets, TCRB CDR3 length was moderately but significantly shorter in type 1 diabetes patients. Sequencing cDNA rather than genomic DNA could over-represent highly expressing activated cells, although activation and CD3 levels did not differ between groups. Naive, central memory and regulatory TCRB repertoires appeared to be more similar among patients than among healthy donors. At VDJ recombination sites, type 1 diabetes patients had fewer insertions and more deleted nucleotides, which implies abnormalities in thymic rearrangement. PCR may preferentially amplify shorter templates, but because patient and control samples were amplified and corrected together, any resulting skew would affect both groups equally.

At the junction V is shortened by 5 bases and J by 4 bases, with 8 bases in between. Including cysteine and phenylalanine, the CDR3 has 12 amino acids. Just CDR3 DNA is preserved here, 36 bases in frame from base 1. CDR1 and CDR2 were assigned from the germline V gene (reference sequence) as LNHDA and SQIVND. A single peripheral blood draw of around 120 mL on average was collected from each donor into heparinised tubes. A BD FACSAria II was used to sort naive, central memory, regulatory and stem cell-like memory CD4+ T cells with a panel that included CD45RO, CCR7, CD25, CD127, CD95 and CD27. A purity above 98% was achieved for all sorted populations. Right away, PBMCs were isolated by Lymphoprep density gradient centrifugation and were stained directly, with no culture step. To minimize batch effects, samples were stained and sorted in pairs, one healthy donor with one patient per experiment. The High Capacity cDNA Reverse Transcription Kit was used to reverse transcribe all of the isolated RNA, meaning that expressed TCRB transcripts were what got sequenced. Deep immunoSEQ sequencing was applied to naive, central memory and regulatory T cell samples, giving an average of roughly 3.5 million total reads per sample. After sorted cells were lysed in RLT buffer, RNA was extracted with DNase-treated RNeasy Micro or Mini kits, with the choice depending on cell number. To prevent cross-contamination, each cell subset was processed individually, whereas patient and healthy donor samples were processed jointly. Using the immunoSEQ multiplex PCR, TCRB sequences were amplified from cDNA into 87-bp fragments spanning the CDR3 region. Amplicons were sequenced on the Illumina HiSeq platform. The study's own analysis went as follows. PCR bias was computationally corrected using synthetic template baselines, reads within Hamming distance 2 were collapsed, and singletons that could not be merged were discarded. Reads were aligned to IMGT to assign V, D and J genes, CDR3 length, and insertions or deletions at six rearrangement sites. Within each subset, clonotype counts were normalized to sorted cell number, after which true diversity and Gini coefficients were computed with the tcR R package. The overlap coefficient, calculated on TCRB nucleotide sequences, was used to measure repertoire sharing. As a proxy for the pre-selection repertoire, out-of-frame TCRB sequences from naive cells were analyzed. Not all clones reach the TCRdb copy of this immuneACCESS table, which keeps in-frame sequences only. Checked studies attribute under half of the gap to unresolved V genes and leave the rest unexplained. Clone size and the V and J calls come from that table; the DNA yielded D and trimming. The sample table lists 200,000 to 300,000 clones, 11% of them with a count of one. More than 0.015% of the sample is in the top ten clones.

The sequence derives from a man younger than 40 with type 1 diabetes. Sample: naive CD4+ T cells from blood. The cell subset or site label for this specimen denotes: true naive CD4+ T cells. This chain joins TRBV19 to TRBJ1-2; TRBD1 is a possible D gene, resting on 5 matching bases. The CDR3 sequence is CASSRQGYGYTF. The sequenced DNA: TGTGCCAGTAGTCGCCAGGGCTATGGCTACACCTTC.